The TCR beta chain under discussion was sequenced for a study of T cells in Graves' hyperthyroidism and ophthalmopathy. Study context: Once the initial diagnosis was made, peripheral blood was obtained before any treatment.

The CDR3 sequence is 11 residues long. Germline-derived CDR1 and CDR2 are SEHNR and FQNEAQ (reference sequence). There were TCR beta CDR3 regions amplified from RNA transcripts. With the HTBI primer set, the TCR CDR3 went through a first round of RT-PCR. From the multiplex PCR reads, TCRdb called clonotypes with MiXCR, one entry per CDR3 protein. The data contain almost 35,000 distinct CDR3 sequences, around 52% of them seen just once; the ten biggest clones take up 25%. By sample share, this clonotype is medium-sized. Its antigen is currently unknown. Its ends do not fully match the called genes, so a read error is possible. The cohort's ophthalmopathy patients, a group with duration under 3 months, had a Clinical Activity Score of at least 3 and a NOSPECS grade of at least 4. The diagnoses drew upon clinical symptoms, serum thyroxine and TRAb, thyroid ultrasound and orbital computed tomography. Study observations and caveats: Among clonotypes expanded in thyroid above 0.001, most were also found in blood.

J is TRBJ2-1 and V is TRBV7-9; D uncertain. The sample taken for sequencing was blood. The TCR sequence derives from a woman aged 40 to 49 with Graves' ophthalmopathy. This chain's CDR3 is CASSLASSLLF. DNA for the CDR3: TGTGCCAGCAGCTTAGCGTCCTCCCTCCTCTTC. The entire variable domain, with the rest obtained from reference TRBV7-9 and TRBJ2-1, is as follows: DTGVSQNPRHKITKRGQNVTFRCDPISEHNRLYWYRQTLGQGPEFLTYFQNEAQLEKSRLLSDRFSAERPKGSFSTLEIQRTEQGDSAMYLCASSLASSLLFGPGTRLTVL.